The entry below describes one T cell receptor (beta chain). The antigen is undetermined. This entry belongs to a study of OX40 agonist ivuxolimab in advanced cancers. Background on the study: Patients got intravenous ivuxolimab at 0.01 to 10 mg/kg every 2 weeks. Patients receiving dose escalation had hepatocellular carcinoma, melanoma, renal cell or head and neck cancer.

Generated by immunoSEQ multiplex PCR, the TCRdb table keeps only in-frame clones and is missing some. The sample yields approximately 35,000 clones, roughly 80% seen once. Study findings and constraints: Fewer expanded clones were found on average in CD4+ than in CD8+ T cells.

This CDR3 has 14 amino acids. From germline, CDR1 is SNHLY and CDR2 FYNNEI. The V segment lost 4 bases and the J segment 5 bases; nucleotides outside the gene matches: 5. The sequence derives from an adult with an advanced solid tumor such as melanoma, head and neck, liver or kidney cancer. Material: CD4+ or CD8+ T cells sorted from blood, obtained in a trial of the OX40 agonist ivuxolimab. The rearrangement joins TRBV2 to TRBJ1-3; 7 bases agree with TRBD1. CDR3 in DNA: TGTGCCAGCAGTGCAGGGGGGGCTAGAAACACCATATATTTT. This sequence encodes CASSAGGARNTIYF.